Presented here are 22 T cell receptor beta chains from one specimen sequenced in a study of CD8+CD57+ T cells in acquired aplastic anemia. TCR beta VDJ and CDR3 profiles were obtained from a genomic DNA template. Via MiXCR, TCRdb re-called the reads, giving one row per CDR3 protein. Among 200,000 to 250,000 distinct CDR3 sequences listed, about half were seen once. Patients picked for sequencing had shown CD8+CD57+ cell expansion detected by flow cytometry. Material: sorted CD4+, CD8+, or CD8+CD57+ T cells (not recorded which) from PBMCs. These receptors originate from a human donor with aplastic anemia.

This clonotype showed up just a few times. Mismatch with germline at one junction end may stem from a read error. The chain combines TRBV6-9 with TRBJ1-4, with D maybe TRBD1 (6 bases). This CDR3 is built from 15 residues. CDR1 and CDR2 (germline): MNHGY, SVAAGI. The DNA of the CDR3 is TGTGCCAGCAGCGACAAAGCAGGACAGAATGAAAAACTGTCTTTT. This codes for CASSDKAGQNEKLSF.

This clonotype showed up many times. This sequence joins TRBV12-3 or TRBV12-4 and TRBJ1-5, with 8 positions matching TRBD1. This CDR3 contains 15 residues. CDR3 in DNA: TGTGCTAGCCCACGGACAGGGACGACGTGGCAGCCCCAGCATTTT. It is translated as CASPRTGTTWQPQHF.

In the case of this clonotype: A read error may produce the germline difference seen at one junction end. V and J are TRBV12-3 or TRBV12-4 and TRBJ1-3; D possibly corresponds to TRBD1 (5 bases). The CDR3 is made up of 13 amino acids. CDR3 bases: TGTGCCAGCAAGGGGAATTCTGGAAACACCGTATATTTT. As protein: CASKGNSGNTVYF.

Of note for this clonotype: At one end the junction does not follow the germline gene, possibly because of a read error. The rearrangement uses TRBV2 and TRBJ2-3; TRBD2 aligns across 11 bases. Germline V gene data show CDR1 as SNHLY and CDR2 as FYNNEI. The CDR3 spans 16 residues. For the CDR3, the DNA is TGTGCCGGCAGTGGCGCTATATATAGCGGGGGGGGCACGCAGTATTTT. Translating it yields CAGSGAIYSGGGTQYF.

The rearrangement links TRBV2 to TRBJ2-2; 9 bases are a match to TRBD2. With V trimmed by 1 base and J by 4 bases, 1 base remained unmatched. CDR3 size: 15 residues. Germline lookup yields CDR1 SNHLY and CDR2 FYNNEI. CDR3: CASSEELAGTGELFF. In nucleotides, the CDR3 is TGTGCCAGCAGTGAAGAACTAGCGGGCACCGGGGAGCTGTTTTTT.

The V and J genes are TRBV9 and TRBJ2-5; TRBD1 matches at 9 bases. J was trimmed by 1 base and V by 4 bases; bases with no gene match: 17. The germline V gene has CDR1 SGDLS and CDR2 YYNGEE. This CDR3 has 19 amino acids. The CDR3 region has the DNA TGTGCCAGCAGCTCCAATAGGGGGACAGGGAAAAGGGCCCAAGAGACCCAGTACTTC. Translated, it gives CASSSNRGTGKRAQETQYF.

At least ten counts were recorded for this clonotype. The V and J genes are TRBV6-6 and TRBJ2-3; D remains ambiguous. The V and J ends lost 8 bases and 7 bases respectively, with 19 bases between them. The CDR3 is 14 amino acids. Germline V gene lookup returns CDR1 MNHNY and CDR2 SVGAGI (reference sequence). CDR3 residues: CASRRSGFMYTQYF. As DNA, the CDR3 is TGTGCCAGCCGCAGGTCGGGTTTCATGTATACGCAGTATTTT.

V usage is TRBV6-6 and J usage is TRBJ1-1, with D unclear. V lost 2 bases to trimming and J lost 1 base, with 11 bases between them. Per the germline V gene, CDR1 is MNHNY and CDR2 is SVGAGI (reference sequence). The CDR3 covers 15 residues. In nucleotides, the CDR3 is TGTGCCAGCAGTTACGGGGAAGACGGGAACACTGAAGCTTTCTTT. As protein: CASSYGEDGNTEAFF.

This clonotype turned up a few times. The V and J genes are TRBV4-2 and TRBJ2-7, with D uncertain. CDR3 length equals 14 residues. V lost 5 bases to trimming and J lost 2 bases, with 13 bases between them. The germline V gene encodes CDR1 LGHNA and CDR2 YNFKEQ. CDR3 DNA sequence: TGTGCCAGCAGCTTGGCGGTTGGAACCTACGAGCAGTACTTC. Amino acid sequence: CASSLAVGTYEQYF.

The chain employs TRBV20-1 and TRBJ2-7, with TRBD1 matching 10 bases. With 6 bases clipped from V and 3 bases from J, the junction kept 8 bases outside the gene matches. The CDR3 totals 14 residues. Germline assignment: CDR1 DFQATT and CDR2 SNEGSKA (reference sequence). The CDR3 protein is CSALPRTGGYEQYF. The CDR3 bases are TGCAGTGCCCTTCCCCGGACAGGGGGCTACGAGCAGTACTTC.

This clonotype was observed at least ten times. The V and J genes are TRBV7-2 and TRBJ2-1; D possibly corresponds to TRBD2 (6 bases). V gave up 5 bases and J gave up 3 bases, with 14 bases separating them. The CDR3 contains 15 residues. The germline V gene encodes CDR1 SGHTA and CDR2 FQGNSA. CDR3 sequence: CASSPGGGGYNEQFF. The CDR3 coding sequence is TGTGCCAGCAGCCCCGGGGGAGGCGGCTACAATGAGCAGTTCTTC.

The gene calls are TRBV20-1 and TRBJ1-5; D remains unclear. With 4 bases removed from V and 5 bases from J, the gap between germline ends came to 12 bases. The CDR3 has 13 residues. Germline assignment: CDR1 DFQATT and CDR2 SNEGSKA (reference sequence). DNA of the CDR3: TGCAGTGCTAAGGCAGGAGGCGATCAGCCCCAGCATTTT. Translating gives CSAKAGGDQPQHF.

V usage is TRBV7-2 and J usage is TRBJ2-1; 10 bases match TRBD2. With V trimmed by 5 bases and J by 8 bases, 6 bases remained unmatched. Germline values: CDR1 SGHTA, CDR2 FQGNSA. The CDR3 runs to 14 residues. CDR3 bases: TGTGCCAGCAGCGAGAGCGGGGGGGCCGATGAGCAGTTCTTC. Translating it yields CASSESGGADEQFF.

This clonotype was found many times. This rearrangement joins TRBV6-5 to TRBJ1-1; 8 bases map to TRBD1. The CDR3 spans 16 residues. V gave up 5 bases and J gave up 4 bases; unmatched junction bases: 12. Germline CDR1 and CDR2: MNHEY and SVGAGI. The CDR3 loop is CASSPGQGRLSTEAFF. The DNA of the CDR3 is TGTGCCAGCAGTCCCGGACAGGGAAGGCTGAGCACTGAAGCTTTCTTT.

The J gene is TRBJ1-2, the V gene TRBV3-1; 7 nucleotides line up with TRBD1. The CDR3 covers 16 residues. Looked up from germline, CDR1 is LGHDT and CDR2 is YNNKEL (reference sequence). J lost 8 bases, V lost 0 bases, and 12 bases had no gene match. In nucleotides, the CDR3 is TGTGCCAGCAGCCAAGAGGGGCGACAGGGTCTCGGGGGCTACACCTTC. It translates to CASSQEGRQGLGGYTF.

Notes on this clonotype: Its ends do not fully match the called genes, so a read error is possible. This rearrangement joins TRBV14 to TRBJ2-7; D uncertain. The CDR3 extends over 15 amino acids. Germline values: CDR1 SGHDN, CDR2 FVKESK. CDR3 loop: CTSSLGRTAPYEQYF. In DNA form, the CDR3 reads TGTACCAGCAGTCTCGGACGGACGGCCCCCTACGAGCAGTACTTC.

CDR3 bases: TGTGCCAGTAGTATCACAGGGGACTATGGCTACACCTTC. As protein: CASSITGDYGYTF. This sequence joins TRBV19 and TRBJ1-2; TRBD1 matches 7 bases. J was trimmed by 3 bases and V by 3 bases; bases with no gene match: 1. In germline, CDR1 is LNHDA, CDR2 SQIVND (reference sequence). This CDR3 spans 13 amino acids.

This clonotype was found many times. V gene TRBV12-3 or TRBV12-4 combines with J gene TRBJ2-1; D call uncertain. Trimming stripped 3 bases from V and 8 bases from J, with 5 bases between. The CDR3 is 11 residues long. CDR3 nucleotide sequence: TGTGCCAGCAGTTTTATGGATGAGCAGTTCTTC. It codes for CASSFMDEQFF.

V is TRBV7-2 and J is TRBJ1-5; a possible D gene is TRBD1 (5 bases). The CDR3 is 14 residues long. CDR1 is SGHTA, CDR2 FQGNSA, per germline. V was cut by 0 bases and J by 6 bases, with 9 bases left in between. CDR3 in DNA: TGTGCCAGCAGCTTAGCGCAGGGTGGTCAGCCCCAGCATTTT. This encodes CASSLAQGGQPQHF.

This sequence joins TRBV10-2 and TRBJ1-1; D may be TRBD1 (6 bases). Deletions cut 6 bases from V and 1 base from J, with 15 bases between. Germline CDR1 WSHSY, CDR2 SAAADI. The CDR3 runs to 15 residues. This CDR3 reads CASSVLGGSNTEAFF. In DNA form, the CDR3 reads TGCGCCAGCAGCGTACTAGGGGGGTCGAACACTGAAGCTTTCTTT.

This clonotype turned up a few times. The chain employs TRBV20-1 and TRBJ1-2; 7 bases agree with TRBD1. This CDR3 has 12 residues. CDR1 DFQATT and CDR2 SNEGSKA come from the germline V gene (reference sequence). V lost 5 bases, J lost 2 bases, and 2 bases stayed unmatched. CDR3 in DNA: TGCAGTGCTGCGGACAGGAACTATGGCTACACCTTC. Translation gives CSAADRNYGYTF.

This clonotype was seen only a few times. The chain joins TRBV25-1 to TRBJ1-2, with D possibly matching TRBD1 (5 bases). The CDR3 totals 14 residues. CDR1 and CDR2 from the germline V gene are MGHDK and SYGVNS. V lost 1 base and J 8 bases, leaving 14 bases between the germline ends. CDR3 DNA: TGTGCCAGCAGTGAATCGAGGGGCGCGTACGGCTACACCTTC. Protein product: CASSESRGAYGYTF.